This TCR beta chain was sequenced in a study of T-cell memory formation after mild COVID-19. Whole-study findings and limits: Some SARS-CoV-2-responding clones were already detected in memory before infection. There was a balanced CD4/CD8 profile in clones contracting day 15 to 85, and later expanders leaned CD4+. SARS-CoV-2 specificity of second-wave clones peaking day 37 was unconfirmed.

TCR alpha and TCR beta cDNA libraries carrying sample barcodes and UMIs were produced by 5'RACE using constant-segment primers. TCRdb re-analysed the 5' RACE reads in MiXCR, keeping a single row per CDR3 protein. Counted here are about 170,000 distinct CDR3 sequences, 13% occurring once; the ten biggest clones make up more than 3%. Remarks on this clonotype: As yet, its antigen is unknown.

Sequencing was carried out using PBMCs or a T cell subset sorted from them (not recorded which). This TCR was recovered from a man aged 18 to 35 who had mild COVID-19 (a few samples of this study predate the infection). Cell type and time point are not known.

CDR3 sequence (DNA): TGTGCCAGCAGTCATCGACAGGGCTACGAGACCCAGTACTTC. Translated: CASSHRQGYETQYF. The chain links TRBV12-3 or TRBV12-4 to TRBJ2-5, with 7 nucleotides matching TRBD1. This CDR3 has 14 residues. The V gene end was trimmed by 5 bases and the J gene end by 5 bases; junction bases not matched to a gene: 8.